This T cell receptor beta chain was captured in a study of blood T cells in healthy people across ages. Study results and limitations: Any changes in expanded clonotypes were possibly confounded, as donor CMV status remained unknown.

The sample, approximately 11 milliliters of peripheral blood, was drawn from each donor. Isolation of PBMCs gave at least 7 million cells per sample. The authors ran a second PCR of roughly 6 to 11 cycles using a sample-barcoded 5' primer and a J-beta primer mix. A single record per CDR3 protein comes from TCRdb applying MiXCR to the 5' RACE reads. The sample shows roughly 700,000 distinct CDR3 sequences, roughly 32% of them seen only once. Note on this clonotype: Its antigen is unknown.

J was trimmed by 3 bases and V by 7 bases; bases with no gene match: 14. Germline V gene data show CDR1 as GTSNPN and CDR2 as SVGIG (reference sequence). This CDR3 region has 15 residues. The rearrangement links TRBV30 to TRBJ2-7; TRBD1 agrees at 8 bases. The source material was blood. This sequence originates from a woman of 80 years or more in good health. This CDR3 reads CAFAAGQVLNYEQYF. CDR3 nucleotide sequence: TGTGCCTTTGCGGCGGGACAGGTCCTTAACTACGAGCAGTACTTC.